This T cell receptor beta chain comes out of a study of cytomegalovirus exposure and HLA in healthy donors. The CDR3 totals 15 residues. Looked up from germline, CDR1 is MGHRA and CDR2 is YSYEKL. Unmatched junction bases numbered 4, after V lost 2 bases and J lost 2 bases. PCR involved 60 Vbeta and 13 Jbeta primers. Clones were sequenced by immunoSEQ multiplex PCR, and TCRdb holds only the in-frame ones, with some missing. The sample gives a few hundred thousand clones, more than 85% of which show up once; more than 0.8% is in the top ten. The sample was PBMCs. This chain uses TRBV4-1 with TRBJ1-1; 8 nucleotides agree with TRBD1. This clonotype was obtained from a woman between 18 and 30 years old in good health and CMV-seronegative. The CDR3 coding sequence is TGCGCCAGCAGCCAAAGTGGACAGGGAAACACTGAAGCTTTCTTT. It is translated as CASSQSGQGNTEAFF.